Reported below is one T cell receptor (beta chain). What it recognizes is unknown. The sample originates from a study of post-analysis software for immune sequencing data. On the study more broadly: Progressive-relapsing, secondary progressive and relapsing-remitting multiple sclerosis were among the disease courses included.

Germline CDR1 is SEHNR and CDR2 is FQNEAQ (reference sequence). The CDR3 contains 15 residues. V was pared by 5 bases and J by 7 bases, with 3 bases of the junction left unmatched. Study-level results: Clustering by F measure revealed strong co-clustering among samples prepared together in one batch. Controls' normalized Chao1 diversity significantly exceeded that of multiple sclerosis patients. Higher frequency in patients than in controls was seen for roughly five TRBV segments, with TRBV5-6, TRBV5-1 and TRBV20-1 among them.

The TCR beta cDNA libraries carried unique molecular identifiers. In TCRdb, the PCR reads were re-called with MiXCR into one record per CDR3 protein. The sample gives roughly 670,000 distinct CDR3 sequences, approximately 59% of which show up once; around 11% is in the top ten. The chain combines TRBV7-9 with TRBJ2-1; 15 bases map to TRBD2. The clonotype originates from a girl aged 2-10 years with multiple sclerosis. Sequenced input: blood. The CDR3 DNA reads TGTGCCAGCAGCCGCGGGACTAGCGGGGGGAATGAGCAGTTCTTC. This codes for CASSRGTSGGNEQFF.